Sequencing of this T cell receptor beta chain was carried out in a study of graft-versus-host responses after intestinal transplantation. The CDR3 runs to 15 residues. Germline CDR1 and CDR2: MRHNA and SNTAGT. Trimming cost V 5 bases and J 0 bases, with 13 bases left between them. This clone was detected only a few times. The authors plated approximately 200,000 CFSE-labeled responder cells with approximately 200,000 irradiated, violet-dye-labeled stimulator cells. Notes on the study in general: Early post-transplant declines in HvG were associated with peak levels of circulating GvH clones. Among recipient marrow samples, GvH clones were found; some appeared first in ileum or blood.

TCRdb's copy holds only in-frame clones and misses some; the assay was immunoSEQ multiplex PCR. The sample has about 13,000 clones, under 40% seen once; the top ten hold about 2.6%. The chain employs TRBV6-4 and TRBJ1-1, with a weak D call TRBD1 (5 bases). This clonotype was obtained from a human patient who received an intestinal transplant. Sample: alloreactive CD8+ T cells from a mixed lymphocyte reaction culture, taken before intestinal transplant. Subset reported: CFSE-low proliferating T cells sorted from roughly 6-day pre-transplant mixed lymphocyte reaction (GvH or HvG direction). In nucleotides, the CDR3 is TGTGCCAGCAGTTATCTGGGACCCATGAACACTGAAGCTTTCTTT. Encoded protein: CASSYLGPMNTEAFF.